A selection of T cell receptor beta chains follows, all from one sample in a study of CXCR3-negative and CXCR3-positive naive CD8 T cells. TCRdb re-called the 5' RACE reads and catalogs CDR3 proteins one per entry, DNA excluded. The data show approximately 70,000 distinct CDR3 sequences, and the top ten clones hold over 1.3%. Sequencing was carried out using naive CXCR3- CD8+ T cells from blood. These receptor sequences come from a human donor in good health. Some clones in this sample may be carry-over from other donors' samples. Each CDR3 is given with its conserved first and last residue.

j_gene | v_gene | CDR3aa
TRBJ2-7 | TRBV19 | CASRKTFTGAEGEQYF
TRBJ1-5 | TRBV4-3 | CASSQARTGNQPQHF
TRBJ2-3 | TRBV20-1 | CSARDGAETSIGDTQYF
TRBJ2-3 | TRBV6-2/TRBV6-3 | CASSYQQNTDTQYF
TRBJ2-7 | TRBV7-6 | CASTKQLGDASSYEQYF
TRBJ2-7 | TRBV29-1 | CSVEAQGGQYF
TRBJ2-1 | TRBV5-5 | CASSGGWSDYNEQFF
TRBJ2-7 | TRBV7-9 | CASRSLEEQYF
TRBJ2-1 | TRBV7-8 | CASSQRGRGSSYNEQFF
TRBJ2-3 | TRBV6-1 | CASSEIRADTQYF
TRBJ2-1 | TRBV29-1 | CSVDSPEGGLYNEQFF
TRBJ2-7 | TRBV5-1 | CASSFAGGEQYF
TRBJ2-2 | TRBV29-1 | CSVETGWTNTGELFF
TRBJ2-1 | TRBV12-3/TRBV12-4 | CASSPFQGHEQFF
TRBJ2-7 | TRBV15 | CATSRDAGEYEQYF
TRBJ2-3 | TRBV7-9 | CASSLAGISTDTQYF
TRBJ2-5 | TRBV5-4 | CASSSSFWAGGPQVETQYF
TRBJ2-3 | TRBV7-9 | CASRETGVDTQYF
TRBJ2-6 | TRBV28 | CASSLRSGANVLTF
TRBJ2-1 | TRBV7-6 | CASSLGTSGNEQFF
TRBJ2-7 | TRBV28 | CASILSLGNVYEQYF
TRBJ2-6 | TRBV7-9 | CASSPPYDGANVLTF
TRBJ2-7 | TRBV5-6 | CASSSRGLHYEQYF
TRBJ1-2 | TRBV24-1 | CATSDYSGDGYTF